A single sample gave rise to the 31 T cell receptor beta chains below, sequenced in a study of shared clonotypes between healthy human individuals. TCRdb's table, derived via immunoSEQ multiplex PCR, lists solely in-frame clones and lacks some. Of about 820,000 clones listed, 80% to 95% are singletons. CD45RO-negative cells were positively selected for CCR7, leaving out terminally differentiated effector memory CD45RA+ cells. What was sequenced was naive CD8+ T cells sorted from blood. The origin of the receptors is a man aged 30 to 39 in good health.

The V gene is TRBV30, the J gene TRBJ2-7; D is perhaps TRBD2 (6 bases). Germline V gene data show CDR1 as GTSNPN and CDR2 as SVGIG (reference sequence). The V end lost 0 bases, the J end lost 2 bases, and 8 bases lay between the germline ends. This CDR3 has 13 amino acids. The CDR3 loop is CAWSVGGPYEQYF. Here the CDR3 DNA reads TGTGCCTGGAGTGTAGGAGGGCCCTACGAGCAGTACTTC.

The rearrangement uses TRBV7-6 and TRBJ2-7, with 7 bases lining up with TRBD1. CDR3 length: 14 amino acids. Per germline, CDR1 SGHVS and CDR2 FNYEAQ. J was trimmed by 2 bases and V by 1 base; bases with no gene match: 2. The CDR3 DNA reads TGTGCCAGCAGCTTAGGGGACAGACCCTACGAGCAGTACTTC. Translated, it gives CASSLGDRPYEQYF.

This rearrangement joins TRBV9 to TRBJ2-1; 8 nucleotides agree with TRBD2. V dropped 4 bases and J dropped 6; count of bases not matched to a gene: 18. Per the germline V gene, CDR1 is SGDLS and CDR2 is YYNGEE. The CDR3 totals 18 residues. The CDR3 loop reads CASSLPGAASGSRNEQFF. CDR3 sequence (DNA): TGTGCCAGCAGCTTACCGGGCGCGGCCAGCGGGAGTCGCAATGAGCAGTTCTTC.

The rearrangement links TRBV10-3 to TRBJ2-2, with 9 nucleotides matching TRBD1. Germline assignment: CDR1 ENHRY and CDR2 SYGVKD. With 3 bases clipped from V and 7 bases from J, the junction kept 6 bases outside the gene matches. The CDR3 sequence is 15 residues long. This CDR3 reads CAISDPGQGNGELFF. CDR3 bases: TGTGCCATCAGTGATCCCGGACAGGGGAACGGGGAGCTGTTTTTT.

The gene calls are TRBV5-6 and TRBJ2-1; no definite D call. Deletions cut 1 base from V and 3 bases from J, with 8 bases between. The length of the CDR3 is 14 residues. Germline V CDR1 and CDR2: SGHDT, YYEEEE. CDR3 loop: CASSLPQDYNEQFF. CDR3 in DNA: TGTGCCAGCAGCTTGCCTCAGGACTACAATGAGCAGTTCTTC.

This clone has just one count. V is TRBV6-5 and J is TRBJ1-2; D gene uncertain. Germline V CDR1 and CDR2: MNHEY, SVGAGI. The ends were cut back, 0 bases at V and 6 bases at J, with 8 bases in the middle. This CDR3 region has 13 residues. The CDR3 loop is CASSYSRGNGYTF. Written as DNA, the CDR3 is TGTGCCAGCAGTTACTCGAGAGGGAATGGCTACACCTTC.

V is TRBV7-6 and J is TRBJ2-7, with no clear D. The CDR3 runs 15 residues. V lost 0 bases and J lost 3, with 12 bases in between. Germline CDR1 SGHVS, CDR2 FNYEAQ. The CDR3 DNA reads TGTGCCAGCAGCTTAGCTGGTGGATCTATCTACGAGCAGTACTTC. Residues: CASSLAGGSIYEQYF.

The chain joins TRBV29-1 to TRBJ2-1; D uncertain. Germline lookup yields CDR1 SQVTM and CDR2 ANQGSEA. CDR3 size: 11 residues. V was pared by 3 bases and J by 5 bases, with 5 bases between. Here the CDR3 reads CSVDRDNEQFF. The DNA for the CDR3 is TGCAGCGTTGATAGAGACAATGAGCAGTTCTTC.

This chain connects TRBV13 to TRBJ2-5, with D possibly being TRBD1 (6 bases). The CDR3 is 13 amino acids. The V end lost 5 bases, the J end lost 4 bases, and 11 bases lay between the germline ends. Per the germline V gene, CDR1 is PRHDT and CDR2 is FYEKMQ (reference sequence). CDR3 amino acids: CASSATGLETQYF. CDR3 sequence (DNA): TGTGCCAGCAGCGCGACAGGTCTAGAGACCCAGTACTTC.

The genes are TRBV5-4 and TRBJ2-7; 10 bases fit TRBD2. This CDR3 has 14 residues. Germline values: CDR1 SGHNT, CDR2 YYREEE (reference sequence). The trim removed 4 bases at V and 5 bases at J, leaving 6 bases unmatched. The CDR3: CASSPLAGADEQYF. The CDR3, as DNA: TGTGCCAGCAGCCCCCTAGCGGGAGCCGACGAGCAGTACTTC.

The J gene is TRBJ2-3, the V gene TRBV7-9; the match to TRBD2 covers 12 bases. Germline loops: CDR1 SEHNR, CDR2 FQNEAQ (reference sequence). The CDR3 covers 17 residues. Trimming at V came to 5 bases and at J to 2 bases, leaving 8 bases not matched to a gene. CDR3 in amino acids: CASSPRTSGTDTDTQYF. In nucleotides, the CDR3 is TGTGCCAGCAGCCCCCGGACTAGCGGGACCGACACAGATACGCAGTATTTT.

V is TRBV27 and J is TRBJ2-2; D remains ambiguous. The CDR3 is 13 residues long. From germline, CDR1 is MNHEY and CDR2 SMNVEV (reference sequence). V gave up 4 bases and J gave up 6 bases, with 9 bases separating them. DNA for the CDR3: TGTGCCAGCAGTTATCCCCGCCCCGGGGAGCTGTTTTTT. Translation gives CASSYPRPGELFF.

The rearrangement links TRBV11-2 to TRBJ1-1; unclear D gene. V dropped 1 base and J dropped 8 bases, with 5 bases sitting between them. The CDR3 length is 11 residues. Germline-derived CDR1 and CDR2 are SGHAT and FQNNGV. The CDR3 nucleotides read TGTGCCAGCAGCTTAGGACTGGAAGCTTTCTTT. This gives the protein CASSLGLEAFF.

This chain joins TRBV13 and TRBJ2-1; 12 bases map to TRBD2. The CDR3 contains 15 residues. With 5 bases clipped from V and 8 bases from J, the junction kept 7 bases outside the gene matches. The germline V gene encodes CDR1 PRHDT and CDR2 FYEKMQ (reference sequence). The CDR3 nucleotides read TGTGCCAGCAGCATCCTAGCGGGAGGGCAAGATGAGCAGTTCTTC. Its translation is CASSILAGGQDEQFF.

The J gene is TRBJ2-7, the V gene TRBV27; a possible D gene is TRBD2 (5 bases). Trimming left V 0 bases short and J 6 bases short, with 18 bases between. Germline lookup yields CDR1 MNHEY and CDR2 SMNVEV (reference sequence). The CDR3 has 16 amino acids. The CDR3 spells CASSLSPGTEGGEQYF. The CDR3 nucleotides read TGTGCCAGCAGTTTATCACCCGGTACCGAGGGTGGCGAGCAGTACTTC.

This rearrangement joins TRBV5-5 to TRBJ1-5; D unresolved. This CDR3 spans 12 amino acids. With 2 bases removed from V and 7 bases from J, the gap between germline ends came to 7 bases. The V gene's germline CDR1 is SGHKS and CDR2 YYEKEE (reference sequence). CDR3 residues: CASSFVGQPQHF. CDR3 nucleotides: TGTGCCAGCAGCTTTGTTGGGCAGCCCCAGCATTTT.

The rearrangement links TRBV7-2 to TRBJ2-7, with TRBD2 matching over 7 bases. The J segment lost 2 bases and the V segment lost 6 bases, leaving 7 bases of the junction unmatched. The length of the CDR3 is 14 residues. Germline V CDR1 and CDR2: SGHTA, FQGNSA. CDR3 sequence reads: CASRLEAGPYEQYF. DNA of the CDR3: TGTGCCAGCAGGTTGGAAGCGGGACCCTACGAGCAGTACTTC. The variable domain in full, with the rest retrieved from reference TRBV7-2 and TRBJ2-7, is GAGVSQSPSNKVTEKGKDVELRCDPISGHTALYWYRQSLGQGLEFLIYFQGNSAPDKSGLPSDRFSAERTGGSVSTLTIQRTQQEDSAVYLCASRLEAGPYEQYFGPGTRLTVT.

The V and J genes are TRBV29-1 and TRBJ2-1; D possibly corresponds to TRBD2 (5 bases). This CDR3 is built from 16 residues. V lost 0 bases and J 0 bases, leaving 12 bases between the germline ends. The germline CDR1 and CDR2 sequences are SQVTM and ANQGSEA. CDR3 nucleotides: TGCAGCGTTGAAGATCCCGAGGGAGCCTCCTACAATGAGCAGTTCTTC. Translating it yields CSVEDPEGASYNEQFF.

On this clone itself: Other nucleotide sequences in the sample specify the same CDR3. The genes are TRBV9 and TRBJ2-3; TRBD2 is a possible D gene (5 bases). V lost 0 bases, J lost 3 bases, and 11 bases lay in between. The CDR3 is 15 amino acids. Germline V gene sequence: CDR1 SGDLS, CDR2 YYNGEE. This chain's CDR3 is CASSVGGSRTDTQYF. CDR3 DNA sequence: TGTGCCAGCAGCGTAGGAGGGAGCAGGACAGATACGCAGTATTTT.

This clone was observed once. This sample also contains other DNA sequences that code for the same CDR3. The genes are TRBV7-9 and TRBJ1-5; D uncertain. V was cut by 1 base and J by 2 bases, with 9 bases left in between. There are 15 residues in the CDR3. CDR1 and CDR2 (germline): SEHNR, FQNEAQ (reference sequence). The DNA of the CDR3 is TGTGCCAGCAGCTTAGGCCAAGCGGGCAATCAGCCCCAGCATTTT. Translated, it gives CASSLGQAGNQPQHF. Together with reference TRBV7-9 and TRBJ1-5, the CDR3 gives the full variable domain: DTGVSQNPRHKITKRGQNVTFRCDPISEHNRLYWYRQTLGQGPEFLTYFQNEAQLEKSRLLSDRFSAERPKGSFSTLEIQRTEQGDSAMYLCASSLGQAGNQPQHFGDGTRLSIL.

V is TRBV5-1 and J is TRBJ2-3, with D possibly being TRBD1 or TRBD2 (5 bases each). This CDR3 is built from 15 residues. V was cut by 2 bases and J by 4 bases, with 14 bases left in between. CDR1 and CDR2 from the germline V gene are SGHRS and YFSETQ. The CDR3 protein is CASSLGDPNSDTQYF. The CDR3 DNA is TGCGCCAGCAGCTTAGGGGACCCAAACTCAGATACGCAGTATTTT.

This clone was recorded only once. V and J are TRBV7-8 and TRBJ1-1, with D possibly TRBD1 on 5 matching bases. CDR3 length equals 14 residues. Trimming shortened V by 5 bases and J by 4 bases, and 14 bases separated the two germline ends. Germline lookup yields CDR1 SGHVS and CDR2 FQNEAQ. The CDR3 DNA follows: TGTGCCAGCAGCATAGGGACGCTTGCCACTGAAGCTTTCTTT. It is translated as CASSIGTLATEAFF. The complete variable domain, with remaining parts taken from reference TRBV7-8 and TRBJ1-1, reads GAGVSQSPRYKVAKRGQDVALRCDPISGHVSLFWYQQALGQGPEFLTYFQNEAQLDKSGLPSDRFFAERPEGSVSTLKIQRTQQEDSAVYLCASSIGTLATEAFFGQGTRLTVV.

The V call is TRBV6-1, the J call TRBJ1-5; weak D call: TRBD1 (5 bases). The CDR3 totals 13 residues. The V gene lost 7 bases and the J gene lost 3 bases, with 10 bases spanning the gap. Germline CDR1 and CDR2: MNHNS and SASEGT. CDR3 in amino acids: CASTIRANQPQHF. The DNA for the CDR3 is TGTGCCAGCACCATCAGGGCCAATCAGCCCCAGCATTTT.

V is TRBV29-1 and J is TRBJ2-4; TRBD2 matches at 7 bases. After removal of 7 bases from V and 10 bases from J, the junction contained 16 bases not matched to a gene. Germline lookup yields CDR1 SQVTM and CDR2 ANQGSEA. This CDR3 is built from 14 residues. The CDR3 nucleotides read TGCAGCGCGGAACCCCCGGGACTACCTGGGATTCAGTACTTC. Translation gives CSAEPPGLPGIQYF.

The rearrangement uses TRBV30 and TRBJ2-3; TRBD2 agrees at 8 bases. The V and J ends lost 0 bases and 4 bases, in that order; junction bases with no gene match: 9. Germline CDR1 is GTSNPN and CDR2 is SVGIG (reference sequence). The CDR3 is 16 amino acids. This CDR3 is CAWSVLPAGVADTQYF. CDR3 nucleotides: TGTGCCTGGAGTGTCCTCCCAGCGGGAGTCGCAGATACGCAGTATTTT. The full variable domain, its missing parts supplied by reference TRBV30 and TRBJ2-3, is SQTIHQWPATLVQPVGSPLSLECTVEGTSNPNLYWYRQAAGRGLQLLFYSVGIGQISSEVPQNLSASRPQDRQFILSSKKLLLSDSGFYLCAWSVLPAGVADTQYFGPGTRLTVL.

The chain recombines TRBV27 with TRBJ2-7; 9 bases are shared with TRBD2. CDR3 length: 17 amino acids. Germline trimming cut 5 bases from V and 3 bases from J; bases unmatched to any gene: 14. The germline gives CDR1 MNHEY, CDR2 SMNVEV (reference sequence). The CDR3 nucleotides are TGTGCCAGCAGTCCTACCGCGGGACTAGCAGGGAGCTACGAGCAGTACTTC. Protein product: CASSPTAGLAGSYEQYF.

The chain recombines TRBV4-1 with TRBJ2-6; D is ambiguous. The CDR3 has 14 residues. V shed 1 base and J shed 9 bases, with 10 bases lying between them. The V gene's germline CDR1 is MGHRA and CDR2 YSYEKL. This CDR3 is CASSQAFMGNVLTF. The CDR3 bases are TGCGCCAGCAGCCAAGCTTTCATGGGCAACGTCCTGACTTTC.

The genes are TRBV19 and TRBJ2-1; TRBD1 agrees at 12 bases. Trimming removed 7 bases from V and 8 bases from J; junction bases left unmatched: 9. Germline CDR1 reads LNHDA; CDR2 reads SQIVND (reference sequence). This CDR3 region has 15 residues. Written as DNA, the CDR3 is TGTGCCAGTAATAACCGGGACAGGGGGCTCTATGAGCAGTTCTTC. Residues: CASNNRDRGLYEQFF.

This rearrangement joins TRBV21-1 to TRBJ1-5; the D call TRBD1 from the table was never checked on the DNA. TRBV21-1 is a recognized pseudogene. The CDR3 consists of 15 residues. CDR3 sequence: CASSKGGPSTGPQHF. The CDR3 DNA follows: TGTGCCAGCAGCAAAGGAGGTCCGAGCACAGGGCCCCAGCATTTT.

This chain joins TRBV5-5 and TRBJ2-7; D possibly corresponds to TRBD2 (5 bases). The CDR3 has 15 amino acids. With 2 bases removed from V and 6 bases from J, the gap between germline ends came to 18 bases. Germline CDR1 SGHKS, CDR2 YYEKEE (reference sequence). CDR3 amino acids: CASSFDGRGLLEQYF. CDR3 nucleotide sequence: TGTGCCAGCAGCTTCGACGGCCGCGGGCTACTCGAGCAGTACTTC.

The chain links TRBV5-1 to TRBJ1-2; D is ambiguous. This CDR3 comprises 16 residues. V was trimmed by 4 bases and J by 5 bases, leaving 21 bases between them. Germline CDR1 reads SGHRS; CDR2 reads YFSETQ. The CDR3 here is CASSVQNHGAPYGYTF. As DNA, the CDR3 is TGCGCCAGCAGCGTACAAAACCACGGTGCGCCTTATGGCTACACCTTC. Using reference TRBV5-1 and TRBJ1-2 for the parts outside the CDR3, the full variable domain is KAGVTQTPRYLIKTRGQQVTLSCSPISGHRSVSWYQQTPGQGLQFLFEYFSETQRNKGNFPGRFSGRQFSNSRSEMNVSTLELGDSALYLCASSVQNHGAPYGYTFGSGTRLTVV.